This TCR beta chain was identified in a study of cytomegalovirus exposure and HLA in healthy donors. It was with 60 Vbeta and 13 Jbeta primers that the PCR ran. Generated by immunoSEQ multiplex PCR, the TCRdb table keeps only in-frame clones and is missing some. This table holds 70,000 to 95,000 clones, around 82% found once. This clone was seen just once. This CDR3 contains 20 residues. The germline V gene encodes CDR1 LNHNV and CDR2 YYDKDF (reference sequence). Trimming took 0 bases from V and 0 from J; bases not matched to a gene: 10. Sequenced: PBMCs. The gene calls are TRBV15 and TRBJ1-3; 11 bases line up with TRBD1. This clonotype originated in a man younger than 35 in good health and CMV-seronegative. The CDR3 is CATSRDLGQGALRSGNTIYF. The CDR3 coding sequence is TGTGCCACCAGCAGAGATCTCGGACAGGGGGCTTTACGCTCTGGAAACACCATATATTTT.